In this sample, the clone carrying this T cell receptor (beta chain) turned up a few times. The antigen remains undetermined. Trimming removed 5 bases at V and 5 bases at J, with 19 bases between. The CDR3 sequence is 16 residues long. Germline assignment: CDR1 SEHNR and CDR2 FQNEAQ (reference sequence). This sample stems from a study of identical twins. Overall study results and limits: Abundant beta clonotypes from cord blood had fewer insertions, unlike memory repertoires, which showed none.

A universal primer site was incorporated via template switching, and the cDNA contained unique molecular identifiers. TCRdb processed the 5' RACE reads anew with MiXCR; each CDR3 protein has one entry. The table includes about 530,000 distinct CDR3 sequences, 12% to 15% detected once. This sample was also put to use in a study of yellow fever vaccine responses in identical twins.

The rearrangement uses TRBV7-9 and TRBJ2-1; TRBD2 might be the D (6 bases). The TCR originated in a woman aged 18-30 years in good health. The sequencing input was CD4+ T cells sorted from blood. CDR3 DNA sequence: TGTGCCAGCAGCCCTCCCCCGGGGACTCCGCACAATGAGCAGTTCTTC. This encodes CASSPPPGTPHNEQFF.